The sample holds a few counts of the clone carrying this TCR beta chain. The source of the sample is a study of shared clonotypes between healthy human individuals. The authors ran the assay at deep level. It was approximately 280 ng DNA, about 30,000 T cell genomes, that went into each replicate PCR of unsorted PBMC. Only in-frame clones appear in the TCRdb table, and some are missing; sequencing was by immunoSEQ multiplex PCR. The data show a few hundred thousand clones, roughly three quarters seen once. CDR1 and CDR2 (germline): MGHRA, YSYEKL. The V gene end was trimmed by 1 base and the J gene end by 13 bases; junction bases not matched to a gene: 9. CDR3 length equals 14 residues.

The sample consisted of PBMCs. The rearrangement uses TRBV4-1 and TRBJ2-3; TRBD2 matches at 9 bases. This receptor was identified in a woman between 40 and 55 years old in good health. Some clones in this sample may be carry-over from other donors' samples. The CDR3 sequence is CASSQARGGRAKYF. The CDR3 DNA reads TGCGCCAGCAGCCAAGCCCGGGGCGGGAGGGCCAAGTATTTT.